The T cell receptor (beta chain) under discussion was sequenced for a study of cytomegalovirus exposure and HLA in healthy donors. Study results and caveats: Approximately 160 TCR beta chains were listed as cytomegalovirus-associated. Most TCR sequences were seen very rarely across donors, but some public TCRs occurred in many. A later analysis linked a missense DCLRE1C variant to TCR beta V- and J-gene trimming.

Amplification used 60 Vbeta primers and 13 Jbeta primers. Sequencing was performed with immunoSEQ multiplex PCR; in TCRdb, only in-frame clones are kept and a portion is missing. The table has about 31,000 clones, 35% to 50% seen once. Concerning this clone: Its antigen is not identified.

Among the donors, all were healthy bone marrow donors. The CDR3 is 16 amino acids. The trim removed 6 bases at V and 3 bases at J, leaving 6 bases unmatched. Germline values: CDR1 LNHDA, CDR2 SQIVND (reference sequence). V is TRBV19 and J is TRBJ2-1; 12 bases fit TRBD2. The TCR was taken from a woman aged 45-60 years in good health and CMV-seronegative. The specimen sequenced was PBMCs. CDR3 sequence reads: CASRSLAGGFYNEQFF. The CDR3 DNA follows: TGTGCCAGTAGATCCCTAGCGGGAGGGTTCTACAATGAGCAGTTCTTC.